The present T cell receptor (beta chain) was sequenced within a study of PD-L1 blockade in urothelial cancer. As for the study in general: Bladder-origin urothelial cancer in males described about 85% of the roughly 29 patients. Blood samples had a median of around 140,000 T cells, more than 65,000 unique TCRs, and clonality 0.08 to 0.09.

TCRdb's copy holds only in-frame clones and misses some; the assay was immunoSEQ multiplex PCR. The sample consists of roughly 91,000 clones, 70% to 90% of them appearing once. Time point described: pretreatment peripheral blood. Germline lookup yields CDR1 LNHDA and CDR2 SQIVND (reference sequence). V was trimmed by 7 bases and J by 6 bases, leaving 4 bases between them. This CDR3 comprises 9 residues. Sequenced here: PBMCs, sampled around atezolizumab (anti-PD-L1) treatment. The TCR comes from a man in his 60s with urothelial cancer. This chain joins TRBV19 and TRBJ2-7; D is ambiguous. CDR3 in amino acids: CASNCEQYF. The CDR3 bases are TGTGCCAGTAACTGCGAGCAGTACTTC.